The 24 T cell receptor beta chains below come from one sample, sequenced in a study of T-cell memory formation after mild COVID-19 (dated by TCRdb to the early 2020s). The library was produced with 5' RACE. The sample was run on an Illumina NovaSeq 6000. TCRdb handled the public reads itself, with Q25 trimming in fastp and clone calling in MiXCR, and kept productive beta chains. Each entry is one CDR3 protein sequence, shown with its most common DNA and genes. For this sample the table gives approximately 300,000 distinct CDR3 sequences, of which around a sixth were detected only once. The ten largest make up 22% of the sample. The sample was PBMCs or a T cell subset sorted from them (not recorded which). The source of these receptors is a man aged 18 to 30 who had mild COVID-19 (a few samples of this study predate the infection). The sample titles of this study are shuffled in the database, so cell type and time point are left out; the donor was told from shared clones.

This chain joins TRBV7-2 and TRBJ2-2, with D uncertain. This CDR3 has 16 amino acids. In germline, CDR1 is SGHTA, CDR2 FQGNSA. V was trimmed by 5 bases and J by 0 bases, leaving 13 bases between them. The CDR3 sequence is CASSPSAGANTGELFF. CDR3 sequence (DNA): TGTGCCAGCAGCCCTAGTGCAGGCGCGAACACCGGGGAGCTGTTTTTT.

Only a few counts were recorded for this clonotype. The chain uses TRBV4-2 and TRBJ2-3, with 7 bases that match TRBD1. After removal of 1 base from V and 0 bases from J, the junction contained 4 bases not matched to a gene. CDR3 length equals 16 residues. Germline-derived CDR1 and CDR2 are LGHNA and YNFKEQ. The CDR3 region has the DNA TGTGCCAGCAGCCAAGTAGGGGACAGCAGCACAGATACGCAGTATTTT. It encodes CASSQVGDSSTDTQYF.

The gene calls are TRBV6-5 and TRBJ2-2, with D perhaps given as TRBD1 or TRBD2 (5 bases each). CDR1 is MNHEY, CDR2 SVGAGI, per germline. V was cut by 5 bases and J by 6 bases, with 10 bases left in between. CDR3 length equals 13 residues. The CDR3 protein is CASSGTAAGELFF. As DNA, the CDR3 is TGTGCCAGCAGTGGGACGGCGGCCGGGGAGCTGTTTTTT.

This clonotype was seen at least ten times. V gene TRBV12-3 or TRBV12-4 combines with J gene TRBJ1-1; D perhaps matches TRBD1 (6 bases). The CDR3 covers 14 residues. V was cut by 5 bases and J by 2 bases, with 12 bases left in between. CDR3 loop: CASSGGTPNTEAFF. CDR3 in DNA: TGTGCCAGCAGTGGGGGGACACCTAACACTGAAGCTTTCTTT.

This clonotype was observed many times. This sequence joins TRBV7-2 and TRBJ2-5, with 9 nucleotides matching TRBD2. Germline trimming cut 5 bases from V and 5 bases from J; bases unmatched to any gene: 6. Germline V CDR1 and CDR2: SGHTA, FQGNSA. The CDR3 contains 14 residues. CDR3 nucleotide sequence: TGTGCCAGCAGCCCAAGCGGGGGGCTGGAGACCCAGTACTTC. Its protein product is CASSPSGGLETQYF. The variable domain in full, completed from reference TRBV7-2 and TRBJ2-5, reads GAGVSQSPSNKVTEKGKDVELRCDPISGHTALYWYRQSLGQGLEFLIYFQGNSAPDKSGLPSDRFSAERTGGSVSTLTIQRTQQEDSAVYLCASSPSGGLETQYFGPGTRLLVL.

In its sample, this clonotype was seen a few times. V and J are TRBV5-1 and TRBJ2-1, with 7 bases matching TRBD1. V lost 0 bases, J lost 9 bases, and 9 bases stayed unmatched. Germline V lookup: CDR1 SGHRS, CDR2 YFSETQ. The CDR3 spans 15 residues. CDR3 region: CASSLEGDSRSEQFF. The CDR3 region has the DNA TGCGCCAGCAGCTTGGAAGGGGACAGTCGTAGTGAGCAGTTCTTC.

The V gene is TRBV7-2, the J gene TRBJ2-5; D is undetermined. The CDR3 has 14 amino acids. Per germline, CDR1 SGHTA and CDR2 FQGNSA. The V end was cut by 4 bases, the J end by 1 base, with 10 bases between. The CDR3 nucleotides read TGTGCCAGCAGCTCGACGGTTATCCAAGAGACCCAGTACTTC. It is translated as CASSSTVIQETQYF.

In its sample, this clonotype was seen a few times. V is TRBV12-3 or TRBV12-4 and J is TRBJ2-1; possible D gene TRBD1, 6 bases. The CDR3 has 17 residues. Trimming removed 3 bases at V and 2 bases at J, with 17 bases between. Here the CDR3 reads CASSLFSTGFTYNEQFF. In DNA form, the CDR3 reads TGTGCCAGCAGTTTGTTTTCCACAGGGTTCACCTACAATGAGCAGTTCTTC.

This chain uses TRBV5-6 with TRBJ2-1, with no clear D. The CDR3 consists of 12 residues. V was trimmed by 0 bases and J by 5 bases, leaving 3 bases between them. Germline V CDR1 and CDR2: SGHDT, YYEEEE. The CDR3 spells CASSLADNEQFF. The DNA of the CDR3 is TGTGCCAGCAGCTTGGCCGACAATGAGCAGTTCTTC. Based on the CDR3 plus reference TRBV5-6 and TRBJ2-1, the full variable domain is DAGVTQSPTHLIKTRGQQVTLRCSPKSGHDTVSWYQQALGQGPQFIFQYYEEEERQRGNFPDRFSGHQFPNYSSELNVNALLLGDSALYLCASSLADNEQFFGPGTRLTVL.

In its sample, this clonotype was seen a few times. The chain recombines TRBV9 with TRBJ1-2; no clear D. The V and J ends lost 4 bases and 1 base respectively, with 5 bases between them. The CDR3 has 12 amino acids. Germline V CDR1 and CDR2: SGDLS, YYNGEE. CDR3 region: CASSRVNYGYTF. The CDR3 bases are TGTGCCAGCAGCAGGGTTAACTATGGCTACACCTTC.

This clonotype was seen many times. CDR3 DNA sequence: TGTGCCAGCAGCCAAGAAGATACGCAGTATTTT. Its protein is CASSQEDTQYF. This chain links TRBV4-2 with TRBJ2-3; D remains ambiguous. The CDR3 is 11 amino acids. The V gene's germline CDR1 is LGHNA and CDR2 YNFKEQ. Trimming pared 0 bases from V and 5 bases from J, leaving 0 bases between.

A few counts support this clonotype. This chain links TRBV5-1 with TRBJ2-2; 12 nucleotides align to TRBD2. CDR1 is SGHRS, CDR2 YFSETQ, per germline. The CDR3 sequence is 16 residues long. Trimming took 4 bases from V and 4 from J; bases not matched to a gene: 5. The CDR3 reads CASSVLAGGLTGELFF. CDR3 coding DNA: TGCGCCAGCAGCGTACTAGCGGGGGGCCTCACCGGGGAGCTGTTTTTT. Full variable domain (outside the CDR3, taken from reference TRBV5-1 and TRBJ2-2): KAGVTQTPRYLIKTRGQQVTLSCSPISGHRSVSWYQQTPGQGLQFLFEYFSETQRNKGNFPGRFSGRQFSNSRSEMNVSTLELGDSALYLCASSVLAGGLTGELFFGEGSRLTVL.

This clonotype was detected a few times. CDR3 sequence: CSASLAVETQYF. CDR3 coding DNA: TGCAGTGCGTCCCTAGCGGTAGAGACCCAGTACTTC. This chain connects TRBV20-1 to TRBJ2-5; 7 nucleotides match TRBD2. This CDR3 has 12 residues. J lost 4 bases, V lost 6 bases, and 5 bases had no gene match. CDR1 is DFQATT and CDR2 is SNEGSKA in the germline V gene (reference sequence).

V gene TRBV20-1 combines with J gene TRBJ1-1; D gene unclear. The germline V gene encodes CDR1 DFQATT and CDR2 SNEGSKA (reference sequence). V gave up 0 bases and J gave up 4 bases, with 9 bases separating them. The CDR3 contains 13 residues. The CDR3 DNA reads as TGCAGTGCTAGAGATCCCAGAGGCACTGAAGCTTTCTTT. Its translation: CSARDPRGTEAFF.

This clonotype came up many times. V usage is TRBV25-1 and J usage is TRBJ2-2; 7 bases agree with TRBD2. This CDR3 region has 14 residues. Trimming removed 3 bases from V and 6 bases from J; junction bases left unmatched: 4. Germline-derived CDR1 and CDR2 are MGHDK and SYGVNS. The CDR3 nucleotides read TGTGCCAGCAGTGAGGCGGGGGAGGCCGGGGAGCTGTTTTTT. Translation gives CASSEAGEAGELFF.

This clonotype has a count of ten or more. The rearrangement uses TRBV4-2 and TRBJ2-3, with TRBD1 identical over 7 bases. J was trimmed by 2 bases and V by 1 base; bases with no gene match: 3. The CDR3 totals 15 residues. Per germline, CDR1 LGHNA and CDR2 YNFKEQ. CDR3: CASSQGQGLTDTQYF. Here the CDR3 DNA reads TGTGCCAGCAGCCAAGGACAGGGTCTCACAGATACGCAGTATTTT.

This clonotype has more than one count but fewer than ten. V usage is TRBV27 and J usage is TRBJ2-7, with D tentatively TRBD1 (6 bases). Germline CDR1 reads MNHEY; CDR2 reads SMNVEV (reference sequence). V lost 0 bases and J 2 bases, leaving 11 bases between the germline ends. CDR3 size: 15 residues. This chain's CDR3 is CASSLSGSGAYEQYV. CDR3 nucleotide sequence: TGTGCCAGCAGTTTATCGGGATCAGGGGCCTACGAGCAGTACGTC.

A few counts support this clonotype. The genes are TRBV7-2 and TRBJ2-7; D possibly corresponds to TRBD2 (6 bases). Trimming cost V 5 bases and J 3 bases, with 11 bases left between them. CDR3 size: 13 residues. Germline-derived CDR1 and CDR2 are SGHTA and FQGNSA. CDR3 coding DNA: TGTGCCAGCAGCAAAACAGCGGGCTACGAGCAGTACGTC. Translating it yields CASSKTAGYEQYV.

Only a few counts were recorded for this clonotype. The chain has TRBV20-1 and TRBJ2-7; the D is unclear. V was clipped by 4 bases and J by 6 bases, with 19 bases between them. Germline values: CDR1 DFQATT, CDR2 SNEGSKA (reference sequence). The CDR3 totals 14 residues. The CDR3 spells CSATPSDTSGEQYF. Here the CDR3 DNA reads TGCAGTGCTACCCCCAGCGACACGAGTGGCGAGCAGTACTTC.

The V and J genes are TRBV5-1 and TRBJ2-7, with 9 bases fitting TRBD1. Germline assignment: CDR1 SGHRS and CDR2 YFSETQ. V lost 4 bases, J lost 5 bases, and 4 bases stayed unmatched. This CDR3 is 13 amino acids long. Here the CDR3 DNA reads TGCGCCAGCAGCAAGGGACAGGGACACGAGCAGTACGTC. Residues: CASSKGQGHEQYV.

This clonotype has only a few counts. The genes are TRBV10-2 and TRBJ1-5; possibly TRBD1 for D (5 bases). Trimming left V 0 bases short and J 5 bases short, with 8 bases between. From germline, CDR1 is WSHSY and CDR2 SAAADI. The CDR3 consists of 14 residues. The DNA of the CDR3 is TGCGCCAGCAGTGAGTCGGGGGGGGATCAGCCCCAGCATTTT. Translated: CASSESGGDQPQHF.

The V and J genes are TRBV16 and TRBJ1-5; D possibly corresponds to TRBD1 (5 bases). Trimming pared 1 base from V and 1 base from J, leaving 8 bases between. Germline V gene data show CDR1 as KGHSY and CDR2 as FQNENV. This CDR3 is 15 amino acids long. CDR3 sequence: CASSQFGGSNQPQHF. The CDR3 DNA reads TGTGCCAGCAGCCAATTCGGGGGGAGCAATCAGCCCCAGCATTTT.

The chain has TRBV27 and TRBJ1-5; 9 bases are a match to TRBD1. CDR1 and CDR2 from the germline V gene are MNHEY and SMNVEV (reference sequence). This CDR3 has 14 residues. V shed 3 bases and J 8 bases; nucleotides not matched to a gene: 5. CDR3 amino acids: CASSLTGGLEPQHF. The CDR3 nucleotides are TGTGCCAGCAGTTTGACAGGGGGATTGGAGCCCCAGCATTTT.

The CDR3: CASSRALIAGGHNEQFF. The CDR3 DNA is TGTGCCAGCAGCCGAGCCCTCATAGCGGGGGGGCACAATGAGCAGTTCTTC. The chain couples TRBV3-1 to TRBJ2-1; 11 positions match TRBD2. CDR3 length: 17 residues. Trimming at V came to 4 bases and at J to 5 bases, leaving 10 bases not matched to a gene. CDR1 LGHDT and CDR2 YNNKEL come from the germline V gene (reference sequence).